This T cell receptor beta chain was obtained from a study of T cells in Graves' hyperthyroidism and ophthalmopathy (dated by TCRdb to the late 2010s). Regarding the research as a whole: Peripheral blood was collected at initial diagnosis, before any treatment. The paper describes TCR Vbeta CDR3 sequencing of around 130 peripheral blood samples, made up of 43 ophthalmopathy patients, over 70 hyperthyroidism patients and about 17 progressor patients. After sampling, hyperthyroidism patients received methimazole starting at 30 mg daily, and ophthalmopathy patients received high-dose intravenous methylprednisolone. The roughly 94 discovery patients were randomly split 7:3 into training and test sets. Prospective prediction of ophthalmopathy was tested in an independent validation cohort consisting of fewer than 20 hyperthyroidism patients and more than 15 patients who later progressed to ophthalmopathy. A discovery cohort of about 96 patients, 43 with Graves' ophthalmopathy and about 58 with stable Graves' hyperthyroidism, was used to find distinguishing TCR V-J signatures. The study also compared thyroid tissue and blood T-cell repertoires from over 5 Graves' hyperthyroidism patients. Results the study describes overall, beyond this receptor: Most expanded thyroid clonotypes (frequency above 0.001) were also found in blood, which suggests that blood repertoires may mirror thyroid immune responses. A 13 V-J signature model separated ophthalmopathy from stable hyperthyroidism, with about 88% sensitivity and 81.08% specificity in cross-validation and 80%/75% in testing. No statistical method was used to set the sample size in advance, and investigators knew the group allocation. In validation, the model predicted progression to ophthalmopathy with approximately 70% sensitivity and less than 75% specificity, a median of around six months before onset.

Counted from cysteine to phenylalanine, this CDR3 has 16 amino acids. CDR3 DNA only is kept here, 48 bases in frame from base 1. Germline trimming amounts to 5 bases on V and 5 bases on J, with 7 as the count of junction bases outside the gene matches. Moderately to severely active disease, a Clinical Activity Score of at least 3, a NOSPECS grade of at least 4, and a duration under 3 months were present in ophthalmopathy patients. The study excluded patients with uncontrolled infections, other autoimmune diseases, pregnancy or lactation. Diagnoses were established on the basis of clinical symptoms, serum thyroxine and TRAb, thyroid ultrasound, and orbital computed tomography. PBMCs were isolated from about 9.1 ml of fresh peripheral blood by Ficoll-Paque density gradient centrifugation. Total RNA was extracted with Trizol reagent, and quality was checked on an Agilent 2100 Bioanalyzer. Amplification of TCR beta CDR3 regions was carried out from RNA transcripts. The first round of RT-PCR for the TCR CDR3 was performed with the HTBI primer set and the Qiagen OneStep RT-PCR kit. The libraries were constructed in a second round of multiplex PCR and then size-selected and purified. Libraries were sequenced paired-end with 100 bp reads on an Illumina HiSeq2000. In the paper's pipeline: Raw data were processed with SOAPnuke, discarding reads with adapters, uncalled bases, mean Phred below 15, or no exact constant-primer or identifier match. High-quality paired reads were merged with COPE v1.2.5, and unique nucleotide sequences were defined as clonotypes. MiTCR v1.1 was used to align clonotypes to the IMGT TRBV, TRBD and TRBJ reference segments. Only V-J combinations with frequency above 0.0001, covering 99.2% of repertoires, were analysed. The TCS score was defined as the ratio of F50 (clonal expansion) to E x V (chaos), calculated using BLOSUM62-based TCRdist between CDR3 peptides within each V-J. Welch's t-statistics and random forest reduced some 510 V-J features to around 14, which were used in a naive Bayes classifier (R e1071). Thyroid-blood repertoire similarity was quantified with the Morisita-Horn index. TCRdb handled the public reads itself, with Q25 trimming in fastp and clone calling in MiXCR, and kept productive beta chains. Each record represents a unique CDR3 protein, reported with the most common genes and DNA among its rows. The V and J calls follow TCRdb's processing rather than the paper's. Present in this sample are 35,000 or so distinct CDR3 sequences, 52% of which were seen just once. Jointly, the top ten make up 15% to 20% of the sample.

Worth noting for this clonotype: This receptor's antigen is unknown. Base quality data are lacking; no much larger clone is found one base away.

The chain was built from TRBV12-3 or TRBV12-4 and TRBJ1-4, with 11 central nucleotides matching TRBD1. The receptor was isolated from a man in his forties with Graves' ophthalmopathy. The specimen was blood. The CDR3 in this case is CASSRTGGTSNEKLFF. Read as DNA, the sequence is TGTGCCAGCAGTAGGACAGGGGGCACATCAAATGAAAAACTGTTTTTT.